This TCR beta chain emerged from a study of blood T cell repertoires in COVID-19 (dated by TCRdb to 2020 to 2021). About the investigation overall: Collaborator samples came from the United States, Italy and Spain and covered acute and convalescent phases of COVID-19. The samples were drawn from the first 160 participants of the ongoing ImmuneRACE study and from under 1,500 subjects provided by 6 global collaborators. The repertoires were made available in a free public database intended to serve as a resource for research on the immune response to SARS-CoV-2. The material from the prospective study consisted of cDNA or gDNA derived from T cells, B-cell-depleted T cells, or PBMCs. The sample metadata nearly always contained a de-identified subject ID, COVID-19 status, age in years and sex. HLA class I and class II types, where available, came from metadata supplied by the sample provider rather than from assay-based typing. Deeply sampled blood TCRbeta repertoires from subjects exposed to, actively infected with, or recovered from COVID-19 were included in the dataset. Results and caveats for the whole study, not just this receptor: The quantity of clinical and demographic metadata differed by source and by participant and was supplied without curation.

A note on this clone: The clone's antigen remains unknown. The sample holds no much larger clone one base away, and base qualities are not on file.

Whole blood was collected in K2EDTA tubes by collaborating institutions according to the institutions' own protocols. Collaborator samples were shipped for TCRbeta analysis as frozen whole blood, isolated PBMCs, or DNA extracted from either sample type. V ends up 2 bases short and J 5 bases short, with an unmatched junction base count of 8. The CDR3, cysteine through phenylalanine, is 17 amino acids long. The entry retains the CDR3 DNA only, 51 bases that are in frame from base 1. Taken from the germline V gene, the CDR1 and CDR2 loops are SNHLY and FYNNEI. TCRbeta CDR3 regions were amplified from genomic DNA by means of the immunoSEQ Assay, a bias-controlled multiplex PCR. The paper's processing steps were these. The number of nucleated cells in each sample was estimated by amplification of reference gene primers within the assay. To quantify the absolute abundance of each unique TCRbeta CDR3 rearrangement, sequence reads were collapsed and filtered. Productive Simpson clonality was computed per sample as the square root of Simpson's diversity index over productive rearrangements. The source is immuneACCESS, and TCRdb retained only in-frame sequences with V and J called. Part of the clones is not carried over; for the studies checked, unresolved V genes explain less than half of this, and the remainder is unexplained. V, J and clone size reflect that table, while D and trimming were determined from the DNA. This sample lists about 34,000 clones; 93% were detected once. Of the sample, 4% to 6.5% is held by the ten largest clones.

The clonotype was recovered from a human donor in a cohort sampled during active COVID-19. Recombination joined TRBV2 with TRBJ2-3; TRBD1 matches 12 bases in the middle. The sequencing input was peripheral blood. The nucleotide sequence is TGTGCCAGCAGTGAATGGGCGGGACAGGGGGCAAAAGATACGCAGTATTTT. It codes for CASSEWAGQGAKDTQYF.